Given below is one T cell receptor (beta chain) in context. Its antigen is still unknown. Every isolated RNA sample was fully reverse transcribed, so sequencing captured expressed TCRB transcripts. The data were produced by immunoSEQ multiplex PCR, yet TCRdb's version contains in-frame clones alone and is incomplete. The table has fewer than 250,000 clones, 13% to 15% seen once. This entry belongs to a study of beta chain features in type 1 diabetes. Study context: Patients shared similar age, gender and cell yields with healthy donors. The number of sorted cells examined across all samples was approximately 110,000,000. Study results and limitations: Compared with healthy donors, patients appeared to share more similar naive, central memory and regulatory TCRB repertoires. The cDNA sequencing approach could over-represent high-TCR-expressing cells.

Trimming took 3 bases from V and 5 from J; bases not matched to a gene: 16. There are 18 residues in the CDR3. CDR1 and CDR2 (germline): SGHVS, FQNEAQ. The sample consisted of naive CD4+ T cells from blood. V usage is TRBV7-8 and J usage is TRBJ2-7, with 10 bases matching TRBD1. The clonotype was recovered from a woman between 35 and 50 years old in good health. CDR3 nucleotides: TGTGCCAGCAGCTTCCAAAGGGGGCGGGACAGGGGTGCCAACGAGCAGTACTTC. Translating gives CASSFQRGRDRGANEQYF.